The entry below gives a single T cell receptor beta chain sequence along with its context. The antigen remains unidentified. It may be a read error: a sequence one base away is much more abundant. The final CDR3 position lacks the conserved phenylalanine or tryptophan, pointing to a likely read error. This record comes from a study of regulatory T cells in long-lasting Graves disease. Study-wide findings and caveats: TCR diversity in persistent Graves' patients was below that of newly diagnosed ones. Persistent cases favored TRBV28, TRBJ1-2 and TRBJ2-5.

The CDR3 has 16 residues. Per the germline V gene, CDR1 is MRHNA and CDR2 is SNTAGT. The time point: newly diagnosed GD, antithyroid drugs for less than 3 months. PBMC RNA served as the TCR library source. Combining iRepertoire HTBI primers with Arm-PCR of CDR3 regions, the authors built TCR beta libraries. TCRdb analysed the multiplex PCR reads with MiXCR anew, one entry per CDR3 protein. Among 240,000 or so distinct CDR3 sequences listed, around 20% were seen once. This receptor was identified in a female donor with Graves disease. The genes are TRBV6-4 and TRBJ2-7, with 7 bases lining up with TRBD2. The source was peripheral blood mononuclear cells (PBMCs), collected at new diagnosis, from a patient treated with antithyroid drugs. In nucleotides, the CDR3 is TGTGCCAGCAGTTACTCCCATGCGGGAGCGACCTACGAGCAGTACCTC. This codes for CASSYSHAGATYEQYL.